This TCR beta chain was identified during a study of metastatic and nonmetastatic thyroid tumors. The wider study: Repertoire data that came from the blood and tumor or nodule tissue of malignant and benign thyroid patients were compared.

In the study's own analysis: The authors used CDR3 differences across clinicopathological groups to build a distant-metastasis classifier for papillary thyroid cancer. TCRdb re-called the PCR reads through MiXCR. The V and J calls reflect TCRdb's pipeline rather than the authors' work. The sample has more than 13,000 clones, about a quarter seen once. Study observations and caveats: The reported finding was significantly higher TCR beta diversity in malignant thyroid tumors relative to benign nodules, in blood and tumor.

No treatment had been given to any patient before thyroid surgery. As for this clone: The antigen is undetermined.

There are 13 residues in the CDR3. Germline V gene data show CDR1 as KGHSH and CDR2 as LQKENI. The ends lost 3 bases at V and 8 bases at J; junction bases unmatched: 6. The sequence derives from a female donor with papillary thyroid cancer or a benign thyroid nodule (not recorded which). Some clones in this sample may be carry-over from other donors' samples. The sample consisted of blood. This rearrangement joins TRBV18 to TRBJ1-2, with 7 bases aligning to TRBD1. The CDR3: CASSPRDREGYTF. CDR3 in DNA: TGTGCCAGCTCACCGCGGGACAGAGAGGGCTACACCTTC.